This passage covers 17 T cell receptor beta chains from one sample sequenced in a study of T-cell reconstitution after alpha-beta-depleted transplantation in children. Unique molecular identifiers were used to barcode this TCRbeta library. TCRdb re-derived calls from the PCR reads in MiXCR, one entry per CDR3 protein. The sample yields some 490,000 distinct CDR3 sequences, 9.5% to 15% seen once. This specimen was PBMCs from the stem cell graft donor, taken from the stem cell graft. Receptors were obtained from a human donor who donated a stem cell graft to a child with combined immunodeficiency.

This clonotype was counted many times. The chain has TRBV12-3 or TRBV12-4 and TRBJ2-5; D possibly corresponds to TRBD2 (5 bases). Trimming shortened V by 6 bases and J by 5 bases, and 13 bases separated the two germline ends. The CDR3 extends over 13 amino acids. DNA for the CDR3: TGTGCCAGCAGCCACGGATCGGGGGAGACCCAGTACTTC. This gives the protein CASSHGSGETQYF.

The chain carries TRBV27 and TRBJ2-5; a weak D match, TRBD1 (6 bases). V shed 1 base and J shed 7 bases, with 13 bases lying between them. The length of the CDR3 is 14 residues. Germline CDR1 and CDR2: MNHEY and SMNVEV (reference sequence). The CDR3, as DNA: TGTGCCAGCAGTTTATGGTCGAGCAGGGGGACCCAGTACTTC. Residues: CASSLWSSRGTQYF.

This clonotype was seen a handful of times. The J gene is TRBJ2-2, the V gene TRBV7-6; 10 positions match TRBD1. The V and J ends lost 1 base and 7 bases, in that order; junction bases with no gene match: 3. The CDR3 runs 15 residues. Germline V gene data show CDR1 as SGHVS and CDR2 as FNYEAQ. The CDR3 bases are TGTGCCAGCAGCTTAGGACAGGGGGCTGGCGGGGAGCTGTTTTTT. As protein: CASSLGQGAGGELFF.

The chain combines TRBV18 with TRBJ2-7; TRBD2 agrees at 7 bases. In germline, CDR1 is KGHSH, CDR2 LQKENI. With V trimmed by 5 bases and J by 5 bases, 6 bases remained unmatched. The CDR3 has 13 residues. The CDR3: CASSGRGNHEQYF. DNA of the CDR3: TGTGCCAGCTCAGGGAGGGGTAACCACGAGCAGTACTTC.

The V gene is TRBV3-1, the J gene TRBJ2-3; 8 positions agree with TRBD2. The junction had 8 bases not matched to a gene; V was cut back by 4 bases and J by 2 bases. The CDR3 consists of 16 residues. CDR1 and CDR2 from the germline V gene are LGHDT and YNNKEL (reference sequence). CDR3 coding DNA: TGTGCCAGCAGCCTCCGCCAGCGGGGGCTCACAGATACGCAGTATTTT. Amino acid sequence: CASSLRQRGLTDTQYF.

This clonotype occurred many times. This chain joins TRBV30 and TRBJ2-6; possibly TRBD1 or TRBD2 for D (5 bases each). V shed 5 bases and J shed 4 bases, with 21 bases lying between them. This CDR3 has 17 residues. Germline lookup yields CDR1 GTSNPN and CDR2 SVGIG (reference sequence). As DNA, the CDR3 is TGTGCCTGGTACCGGGACGGCTCATTCAAGGGGGCCAACGTCCTGACTTTC. The encoded protein is CAWYRDGSFKGANVLTF.

In its sample, this clonotype was seen a few times. The V and J genes are TRBV7-3 and TRBJ2-7; D may be TRBD2 (6 bases). Germline CDR1 is SGHTA and CDR2 is FQGTGA. Between the trimmed V and J ends, which lost 5 bases and 0 bases, there was a span of 14 bases. The CDR3 runs to 15 residues. Here the CDR3 DNA reads TGTGCCAGCAGCCGGGAGCACGGCCACTCCTACGAGCAGTACTTC. Translated, it gives CASSREHGHSYEQYF. The entire variable domain, with the rest obtained from reference TRBV7-3 and TRBJ2-7, is as follows: GAGVSQTPSNKVTEKGKYVELRCDPISGHTALYWYRQSLGQGPEFLIYFQGTGAADDSGLPNDRFFAVRPEGSVSTLKIQRTERGDSAVYLCASSREHGHSYEQYFGPGTRLTVT.

This clonotype came up many times. The rearrangement joins TRBV24-1 to TRBJ1-5, with 7 bases aligning to TRBD1. In germline, CDR1 is KGHDR, CDR2 SFDVKD. V was clipped by 3 bases and J by 2 bases; unmatched bases: 6. The CDR3 is 16 residues long. CDR3 residues: CATSDGTGVRNQPQHF. The CDR3 DNA reads as TGTGCCACCAGTGATGGAACAGGGGTCCGCAATCAGCCCCAGCATTTT.

The CDR3 DNA follows: TGTGCCTCGAAGGGTGGGCCGGCGGCCGGGGAGCTGTTTTTT. Translated, it gives CASKGGPAAGELFF. The chain couples TRBV7-8 to TRBJ2-2; D is ambiguous. V dropped 11 bases and J dropped 6 bases, with 19 bases sitting between them. Per the germline V gene, CDR1 is SGHVS and CDR2 is FQNEAQ. The CDR3 has 14 residues. Filled out from reference TRBV7-8 and TRBJ2-2, the complete variable domain reads GAGVSQSPRYKVAKRGQDVALRCDPISGHVSLFWYQQALGQGPEFLTYFQNEAQLDKSGLPSDRFFAERPEGSVSTLKIQRTQQEDSAVYLCASKGGPAAGELFFGEGSRLTVL.

In its sample, this clonotype was seen a few times. The rearrangement links TRBV4-3 to TRBJ2-2; TRBD2 might be the D (6 bases). Between the trimmed V and J ends, which lost 1 base and 5 bases, there was a span of 8 bases. CDR3 length: 14 amino acids. The germline V gene encodes CDR1 LGHNA and CDR2 YSLEER. This CDR3 reads CASSQVGGTGELFF. DNA for the CDR3: TGCGCCAGCAGCCAAGTCGGAGGGACCGGGGAGCTGTTTTTT.

This clonotype was picked up many times. This sequence joins TRBV20-1 and TRBJ2-7, with 8 bases fitting TRBD1. The V segment lost 6 bases and the J segment 3 bases; nucleotides outside the gene matches: 10. CDR3 length: 14 residues. The germline CDR1 and CDR2 sequences are DFQATT and SNEGSKA (reference sequence). CDR3 amino acids: CSALLRTGGYEQYF. The CDR3 DNA sequence: TGCAGTGCGCTCCTACGTACAGGGGGCTACGAGCAGTACTTC.

This clonotype came up many times. This sequence joins TRBV7-9 and TRBJ2-1; no clear D gene. CDR1 and CDR2 (germline): SEHNR, FQNEAQ (reference sequence). The length of the CDR3 is 13 residues. The V end was cut by 1 base, the J end by 7 bases, with 8 bases between. The CDR3 DNA sequence: TGTGCCAGCAGCTTAGACGGAAGAAATGAGCAGTTCTTC. This encodes CASSLDGRNEQFF.

The chain employs TRBV6-2 or TRBV6-3 and TRBJ2-5, with D perhaps matching TRBD1 (7 bases). This CDR3 spans 16 amino acids. The V end was cut by 6 bases, the J end by 4 bases, with 21 bases between. CDR1 is MNHEY, CDR2 SVGEGT, per germline. In DNA form, the CDR3 reads TGTGCCAGCAGGACGGTAACCCAGGGGGGCGGAGAGACCCAGTACTTC. Amino acids: CASRTVTQGGGETQYF.

This clonotype has a count of ten or more. The chain couples TRBV12-3 or TRBV12-4 to TRBJ2-4; D gene ambiguous. Trimming cost V 3 bases and J 4 bases, with 16 bases left between them. CDR3 length: 16 residues. The CDR3 DNA sequence: TGTGCCAGCAGTTTTGGGAAAGGGTTCGGGAAAAACATTCAGTACTTC. This translates into CASSFGKGFGKNIQYF.

V usage is TRBV29-1 and J usage is TRBJ2-1; 11 bases are a match to TRBD1. The junction had 5 bases not matched to a gene; V was cut back by 6 bases and J by 4 bases. The CDR3 runs 14 residues. From germline, CDR1 is SQVTM and CDR2 ANQGSEA. This CDR3 is CSVLGTGGYNEQFF. The CDR3 nucleotides are TGCAGCGTCCTCGGGACAGGGGGGTACAATGAGCAGTTCTTC.

This clonotype was found a few times. The chain uses TRBV4-3 and TRBJ2-1; 9 bases match TRBD2. Germline V CDR1 and CDR2: LGHNA, YSLEER. Germline trimming cut 5 bases from V and 4 bases from J; bases unmatched to any gene: 6. The CDR3 has 15 amino acids. CDR3 residues: CASSIAGAHYNEQFF. CDR3 DNA sequence: TGCGCCAGCAGCATAGCGGGGGCGCATTACAATGAGCAGTTCTTC.

The table lists this clonotype with a few counts. The chain carries TRBV7-6 and TRBJ1-4; D might be TRBD1 (6 bases). The CDR3 is 15 residues long. Trimming took 5 bases from V and 3 from J, leaving 13 bases between them. The germline CDR1 and CDR2 sequences are SGHVS and FNYEAQ. CDR3 sequence reads: CASSRGTPPNEKLFF. CDR3 in DNA: TGTGCCAGCAGCCGAGGGACACCTCCTAATGAAAAACTGTTTTTT.